A selection of T cell receptor beta chains follows, all from one sample in a study of regulatory T cells in long-lasting Graves disease. TCRdb itself ran the multiplex PCR reads through MiXCR, one entry per CDR3 protein. The repertoire holds approximately 400,000 distinct CDR3 sequences, with 20% to 25% as singletons. The sample in question was peripheral blood mononuclear cells (PBMCs), obtained when the disease was refractory, from a patient treated with antithyroid drugs. Receptor source: a female donor with Graves disease. Each CDR3 is given with its conserved first and last residue. Fields, in order: J gene, D gene, clone size, V gene, CDR3 DNA, CDR3 protein. D genes are given only for firm matches. Clone sizes are given selectively: once, few, many, or a class where the clone is expanded.

j_gene: TRBJ2-7; d_gene: NA; abundance: NA; v_gene: TRBV5-5; CDR3nt: TGTGCCAGCAGCCTACAGGGGGCTAGCGGGATCTCCTACGAGCAGTACTTC; CDR3aa: CASSLQGASGISYEQYF
j_gene: TRBJ1-5; d_gene: NA; abundance: NA; v_gene: TRBV7-2; CDR3nt: TGTGCCAGCAGCTTAGCGCCCAGTGGGATCAATCAGCCCCAGCATTTT; CDR3aa: CASSLAPSGINQPQHF
j_gene: TRBJ2-7; d_gene: TRBD2; abundance: NA; v_gene: TRBV29-1; CDR3nt: TGCAGCGCCGGGGAGGGTTGCAACGAGCAGTACTTC; CDR3aa: CSAGEGCNEQYF
j_gene: TRBJ2-5; d_gene: NA; abundance: many; v_gene: TRBV7-9; CDR3nt: TGTGCCAGCCTAGACAGTCAGTACCAAGAGACCCAGTACTTC; CDR3aa: CASLDSQYQETQYF
j_gene: TRBJ1-1; d_gene: TRBD1; abundance: NA; v_gene: TRBV3-1; CDR3nt: TGTGCCAGCAGCCAAGATTGGGGGACAGGGGGGAGGACTGAAGCTTTCTTT; CDR3aa: CASSQDWGTGGRTEAFF
j_gene: TRBJ1-5; d_gene: NA; abundance: many; v_gene: TRBV27; CDR3nt: TGTGCCAGCAGTTTACTTGCAGGGAATGGGGATCAGCCCCAGCATTTT; CDR3aa: CASSLLAGNGDQPQHF
j_gene: TRBJ2-5; d_gene: TRBD2; abundance: many; v_gene: TRBV28; CDR3nt: TGTGCCAGCAGTTTTATTGCGGGGGGCCAAGAGACCCAGTACTTC; CDR3aa: CASSFIAGGQETQYF
j_gene: TRBJ2-6; d_gene: NA; abundance: few; v_gene: TRBV28; CDR3nt: TGTGCCAGCAGCCATGGGACTTGGTCTGATGGGGCCAACGTCCTGACTTTC; CDR3aa: CASSHGTWSDGANVLTF
j_gene: TRBJ2-6; d_gene: NA; abundance: few; v_gene: TRBV11-3; CDR3nt: TGTGCCAGCAGCTCGGGGGCGGTTAATGGGGCCAACGTCCTGACTTTC; CDR3aa: CASSSGAVNGANVLTF
j_gene: TRBJ2-7; d_gene: NA; abundance: NA; v_gene: TRBV5-1; CDR3nt: TGCGCCAGCAGCTATACAGGTAGTTTCGGCGAGCAGTACTTC; CDR3aa: CASSYTGSFGEQYF
j_gene: TRBJ1-2; d_gene: NA; abundance: few; v_gene: TRBV6-1; CDR3nt: TGTGCCACCCTGACAGCCCGCCGCTATGGCTACACCTTC; CDR3aa: CATLTARRYGYTF
j_gene: TRBJ2-7; d_gene: TRBD1; abundance: many; v_gene: TRBV30; CDR3nt: TGTGCCTGGAGTGTAGACGGGACAGGGGGTTACGAGCAGTACTTC; CDR3aa: CAWSVDGTGGYEQYF
j_gene: TRBJ2-1; d_gene: NA; abundance: NA; v_gene: TRBV7-2; CDR3nt: TGTGCCAGCAGCTCGGGGACCCGACCCCCAGATGAGCAGTTCTTC; CDR3aa: CASSSGTRPPDEQFF
j_gene: TRBJ2-7; d_gene: TRBD2; abundance: many; v_gene: TRBV7-9; CDR3nt: TGCGCCAGCAGCCCCGGGACTAGCGGAACTTACGAGCAGTACTTC; CDR3aa: CASSPGTSGTYEQYF
j_gene: TRBJ2-5; d_gene: NA; abundance: NA; v_gene: TRBV20-1; CDR3nt: TGCAGTGCGATCCCAAGGGACCTCCAGTACTTC; CDR3aa: CSAIPRDLQYF
j_gene: TRBJ1-2; d_gene: NA; abundance: few; v_gene: TRBV19; CDR3nt: TGTGCCAGTAGGATGTACAGGGACGATGGCTACACCTTC; CDR3aa: CASRMYRDDGYTF
j_gene: TRBJ2-7; d_gene: NA; abundance: NA; v_gene: TRBV7-9; CDR3nt: TGTGCCAGCAGCTTACATTCCTTCAACGAGCAGTACTTC; CDR3aa: CASSLHSFNEQYF
j_gene: TRBJ2-7; d_gene: NA; abundance: once; v_gene: TRBV6-2/TRBV6-3; CDR3nt: TGTGCCAGCAGTGAAGGGTACCCGCGGGCGGACGAGCAGTACTTC; CDR3aa: CASSEGYPRADEQYF
j_gene: TRBJ2-7; d_gene: NA; abundance: few; v_gene: TRBV30; CDR3nt: TGTGCCTGGAGTGTACTTGGTTACGAGCAGTACTTC; CDR3aa: CAWSVLGYEQYF
j_gene: TRBJ1-1; d_gene: NA; abundance: few; v_gene: TRBV19; CDR3nt: TGTGCCAGTAGTAGTCTGGGGAGTGGCACTGAAGCTTTCTTT; CDR3aa: CASSSLGSGTEAFF
j_gene: TRBJ2-2; d_gene: NA; abundance: NA; v_gene: TRBV20-1; CDR3nt: TGCAGTGCCCATTCCCAGGGCAGGGCGACCACCGGGGAGCTGTTTTTT; CDR3aa: CSAHSQGRATTGELFF
j_gene: TRBJ1-5; d_gene: NA; abundance: many; v_gene: TRBV28; CDR3nt: TGTGCCAGCAGTTCAGGGGTCGATAATCAGCCCCAGCATTTT; CDR3aa: CASSSGVDNQPQHF
j_gene: TRBJ1-3; d_gene: NA; abundance: few; v_gene: TRBV30; CDR3nt: TGTGCCTGGACGGAGGCCTTCTCCTCTGGAAACACCATATATTTT; CDR3aa: CAWTEAFSSGNTIYF
j_gene: TRBJ2-7; d_gene: TRBD1; abundance: few; v_gene: TRBV7-9; CDR3nt: TGTGCCAGCAGCTGGGCAGGGGGACCCCTGGAGCAGTACTTC; CDR3aa: CASSWAGGPLEQYF
j_gene: TRBJ2-7; d_gene: TRBD1; abundance: few; v_gene: TRBV20-1; CDR3nt: TGCAGTGCTACCGCCGGGACAGCTTACGAGCAGTACTTC; CDR3aa: CSATAGTAYEQYF
j_gene: TRBJ1-6; d_gene: NA; abundance: many; v_gene: TRBV12-3/TRBV12-4; CDR3nt: TGTGCCAGCAAACCGGGACTCCAATCACCCCTCCACTTT; CDR3aa: CASKPGLQSPLHF
j_gene: TRBJ1-2; d_gene: TRBD1; abundance: NA; v_gene: TRBV6-1; CDR3nt: TGTGCCAGCAGTAGAACCGAGACAGGGAATGACTATGGCTACACCTTC; CDR3aa: CASSRTETGNDYGYTF
j_gene: TRBJ1-3; d_gene: NA; abundance: NA; v_gene: TRBV5-5; CDR3nt: TGTGCCACCAGCCGTCGACCCGGGGGCCCAAGCTCTGGAAACACCATATATTTT; CDR3aa: CATSRRPGGPSSGNTIYF
j_gene: TRBJ1-2; d_gene: NA; abundance: many; v_gene: TRBV6-1; CDR3nt: TGTGCCAGCGGCCCACCCGAAAGCTATGGCTACACCTTC; CDR3aa: CASGPPESYGYTF
j_gene: TRBJ2-3; d_gene: TRBD1; abundance: NA; v_gene: TRBV27; CDR3nt: TGTGCCAGCAGTTTAAAAGGACAGGGGTATACGCAGTATTTT; CDR3aa: CASSLKGQGYTQYF
j_gene: TRBJ2-7; d_gene: NA; abundance: NA; v_gene: TRBV2; CDR3nt: TGTGCCAGCATCTCCGGGACGGCCCACGAGCAGTACTTC; CDR3aa: CASISGTAHEQYF
j_gene: TRBJ2-2; d_gene: TRBD2; abundance: NA; v_gene: TRBV27; CDR3nt: TGTGCCACTCAACCGGCCGGGAGGGCCCCCGGGGAGCTGTTTTTT; CDR3aa: CATQPAGRAPGELFF
j_gene: TRBJ2-7; d_gene: TRBD2; abundance: many; v_gene: TRBV20-1; CDR3nt: TGCAGTGCTAGAACGACTAGCGGAACCTACGAGCAGTACTTC; CDR3aa: CSARTTSGTYEQYF
j_gene: TRBJ1-1; d_gene: NA; abundance: few; v_gene: TRBV30; CDR3nt: TGTGCCTGGAGTTTAGTGAGGAACACTGAAGCTTTCTTT; CDR3aa: CAWSLVRNTEAFF
j_gene: TRBJ2-5; d_gene: NA; abundance: many; v_gene: TRBV6-5; CDR3nt: TGTGCCAGCAGTTATTCTCGATTTTTAGGGGAAGAGACCCAGTACTTC; CDR3aa: CASSYSRFLGEETQYF
j_gene: TRBJ1-2; d_gene: NA; abundance: many; v_gene: TRBV30; CDR3nt: TGTGCCTGGAGTCCAGGTGCGAACTATGGCTACACCTTC; CDR3aa: CAWSPGANYGYTF
j_gene: TRBJ2-7; d_gene: TRBD2; abundance: many; v_gene: TRBV20-1; CDR3nt: TGCAGTGCATTGACTAGCGGGGGATACGAGCAGTACTTC; CDR3aa: CSALTSGGYEQYF
j_gene: TRBJ2-6; d_gene: TRBD1; abundance: few; v_gene: TRBV5-4; CDR3nt: TGTGCCAGCAGCCTAAGACAGGGGGCAATTGGGGCCAACGTCCTGACTTTC; CDR3aa: CASSLRQGAIGANVLTF
j_gene: TRBJ1-4; d_gene: TRBD1; abundance: few; v_gene: TRBV7-6; CDR3nt: TGTGCCAGCAGCCCCGACAGGGTTAATGAAAAACTGTTTTTT; CDR3aa: CASSPDRVNEKLFF
j_gene: TRBJ1-1; d_gene: TRBD1; abundance: NA; v_gene: TRBV11-2; CDR3nt: TGTGCCAGCAGAGCAATAACAGGGGGCGCATCTGAAGCTTTCTTT; CDR3aa: CASRAITGGASEAFF
j_gene: TRBJ1-1; d_gene: NA; abundance: many; v_gene: TRBV6-2/TRBV6-3; CDR3nt: TGTGCCAGCAGTTACGCGGCAGCTGAAGCTTTCTTT; CDR3aa: CASSYAAAEAFF
j_gene: TRBJ1-1; d_gene: NA; abundance: many; v_gene: TRBV29-1; CDR3nt: TGCAGCGTTGTGACAGGCCAGAACACTGAAGCTTTCTTT; CDR3aa: CSVVTGQNTEAFF
j_gene: TRBJ1-3; d_gene: NA; abundance: few; v_gene: TRBV28; CDR3nt: TGTGCCAGCGGCAGGAACACCATATATTTT; CDR3aa: CASGRNTIYF
j_gene: TRBJ1-1; d_gene: NA; abundance: many; v_gene: TRBV20-1; CDR3nt: TGCAGTGCTAGACTTTTGAACACTGAAGCTTTCTTT; CDR3aa: CSARLLNTEAFF
j_gene: TRBJ1-1; d_gene: NA; abundance: many; v_gene: TRBV7-2; CDR3nt: TGTGCCAGCAGGGCCACGAGGAACACTGAAGCTTTCTTT; CDR3aa: CASRATRNTEAFF
j_gene: TRBJ2-1; d_gene: TRBD1; abundance: few; v_gene: TRBV11-2; CDR3nt: TGTGCCAGCAGCTTCGGGACAGGGAACGATGAGCAGTTCTTC; CDR3aa: CASSFGTGNDEQFF
j_gene: TRBJ2-2; d_gene: TRBD1; abundance: few; v_gene: TRBV7-8; CDR3nt: TGTGCCAGCAGCACGGGACAGGGGGCCGGGGAGCTGTTTTTT; CDR3aa: CASSTGQGAGELFF
j_gene: TRBJ2-5; d_gene: NA; abundance: few; v_gene: TRBV28; CDR3nt: TGTGCCAGCAGGGATGGCGGGAAGGAGACCCAGTACTTC; CDR3aa: CASRDGGKETQYF
j_gene: TRBJ2-2; d_gene: NA; abundance: NA; v_gene: TRBV5-1; CDR3nt: TGCGCCAGCAGCACCCGGACGAGCACCGGGGAGCTGTTTTTT; CDR3aa: CASSTRTSTGELFF
j_gene: TRBJ2-5; d_gene: NA; abundance: few; v_gene: TRBV6-4; CDR3nt: TGTGCCAGCAGTGAGGACAGCCAAGAGACCCAGTACTTC; CDR3aa: CASSEDSQETQYF
j_gene: TRBJ2-2; d_gene: TRBD2; abundance: NA; v_gene: TRBV7-8; CDR3nt: TGTGCCAGCAGCTCCAGGGTAGCGGGAGGATCGAACACCGGGGAGCTGTTTTTT; CDR3aa: CASSSRVAGGSNTGELFF
j_gene: TRBJ2-7; d_gene: TRBD1; abundance: few; v_gene: TRBV12-3/TRBV12-4; CDR3nt: TGTGCCAGCAACCCGACAGGGGAGGCAGAGGAGCAGTACTTC; CDR3aa: CASNPTGEAEEQYF